This T cell receptor beta chain was found in a study of long-term antiretroviral therapy in people with HIV. Between the trimmed V and J ends, which lost 5 bases and 4 bases, there was a span of 11 bases. The CDR3 totals 13 residues. CDR1 is LNHDA, CDR2 SQIVND, per germline (reference sequence). HIV-positive participants all received treatment in the United States. Each sample contained roughly 0.95-10 million cryopreserved PBMC, thawed before DNA extraction. General observations from the study: All time points showed a repertoire dominated by clones expanded before ART. It was not possible to obtain data on ART adherence, viral resistance or therapy changes.

This was the immunoSEQ v3.0 assay at survey level. Generated by immunoSEQ multiplex PCR, the TCRdb table keeps only in-frame clones and is missing some. The sample consists of fewer than 20,000 clones, over 75% of them appearing once. About this clone itself: What it recognizes is unknown.

This rearrangement joins TRBV19 to TRBJ1-1; the D is unclear. Sequences were derived from unsorted PBMCs, sampled at the start of antiretroviral therapy, before treatment. The sequence was collected from a woman in her forties with HIV. The CDR3 is CASSRSLVTEAFF. Here the CDR3 DNA reads TGTGCCAGTAGTCGGTCCTTAGTCACTGAAGCTTTCTTT.